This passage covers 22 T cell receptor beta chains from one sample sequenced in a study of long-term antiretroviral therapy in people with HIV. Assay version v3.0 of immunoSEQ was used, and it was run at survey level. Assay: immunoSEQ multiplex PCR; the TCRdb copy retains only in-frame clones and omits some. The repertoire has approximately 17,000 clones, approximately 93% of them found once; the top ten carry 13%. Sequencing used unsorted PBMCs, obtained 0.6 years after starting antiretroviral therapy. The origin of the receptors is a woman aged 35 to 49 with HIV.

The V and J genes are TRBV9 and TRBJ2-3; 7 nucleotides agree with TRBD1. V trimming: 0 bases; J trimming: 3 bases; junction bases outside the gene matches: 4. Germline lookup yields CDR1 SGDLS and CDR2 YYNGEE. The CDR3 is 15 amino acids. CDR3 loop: CASSVVGGGTDTQYF. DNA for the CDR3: TGTGCCAGCAGCGTAGTAGGGGGCGGAACAGATACGCAGTATTTT.

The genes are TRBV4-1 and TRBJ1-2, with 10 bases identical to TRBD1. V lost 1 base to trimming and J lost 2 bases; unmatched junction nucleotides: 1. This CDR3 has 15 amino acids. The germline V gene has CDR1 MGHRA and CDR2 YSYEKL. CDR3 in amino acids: CASSQGQGANYGYTF. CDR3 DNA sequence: TGCGCCAGCAGCCAAGGACAGGGGGCGAACTATGGCTACACCTTC.

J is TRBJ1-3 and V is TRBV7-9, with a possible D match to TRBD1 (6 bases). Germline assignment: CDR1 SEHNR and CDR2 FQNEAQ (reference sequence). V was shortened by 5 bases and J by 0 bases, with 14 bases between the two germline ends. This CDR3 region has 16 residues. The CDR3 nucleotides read TGTGCCAGCAGCCCCCGAGGACAGAGCTCTGGAAACACCATATATTTT. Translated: CASSPRGQSSGNTIYF.

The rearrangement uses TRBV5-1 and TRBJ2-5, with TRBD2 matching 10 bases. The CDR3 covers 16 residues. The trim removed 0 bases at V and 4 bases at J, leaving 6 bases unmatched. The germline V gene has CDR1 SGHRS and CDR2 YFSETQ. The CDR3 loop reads CASSLALAGGRETQYF. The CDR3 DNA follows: TGCGCCAGCAGCTTGGCCTTAGCGGGGGGCCGAGAGACCCAGTACTTC.

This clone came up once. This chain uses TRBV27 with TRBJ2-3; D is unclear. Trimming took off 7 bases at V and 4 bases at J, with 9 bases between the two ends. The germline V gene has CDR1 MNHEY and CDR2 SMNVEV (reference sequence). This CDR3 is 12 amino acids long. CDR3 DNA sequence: TGTGCCAGCAAAGGAAGCGCAGATACGCAGTATTTT. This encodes CASKGSADTQYF.

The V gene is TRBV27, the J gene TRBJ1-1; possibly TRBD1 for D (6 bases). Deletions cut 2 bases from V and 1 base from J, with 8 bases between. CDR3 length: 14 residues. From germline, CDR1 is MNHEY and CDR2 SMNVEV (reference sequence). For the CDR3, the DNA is TGTGCCAGCAGTTTACGGACAGCGAACACTGAAGCTTTCTTT. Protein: CASSLRTANTEAFF.

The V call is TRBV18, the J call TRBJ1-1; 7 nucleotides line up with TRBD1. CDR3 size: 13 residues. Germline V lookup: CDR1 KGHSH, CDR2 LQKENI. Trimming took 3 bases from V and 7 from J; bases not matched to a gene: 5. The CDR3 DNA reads TGTGCCAGCTCACCGTCCGGACAGGTTGAAGCTTTCTTT. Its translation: CASSPSGQVEAFF.

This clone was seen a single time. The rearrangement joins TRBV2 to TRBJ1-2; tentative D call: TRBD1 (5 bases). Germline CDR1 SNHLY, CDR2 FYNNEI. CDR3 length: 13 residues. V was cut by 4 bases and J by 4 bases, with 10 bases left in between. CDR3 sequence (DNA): TGTGCCAGCAGTGCCGACAGCCGCTATGGCTACACCTTC. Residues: CASSADSRYGYTF.

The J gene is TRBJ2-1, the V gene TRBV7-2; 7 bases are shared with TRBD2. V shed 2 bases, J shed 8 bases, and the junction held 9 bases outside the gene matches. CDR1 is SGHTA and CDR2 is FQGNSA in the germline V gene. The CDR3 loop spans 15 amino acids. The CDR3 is CASSLSPTSTDEQFF. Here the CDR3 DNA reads TGTGCCAGCAGCTTATCCCCGACTAGCACCGATGAGCAGTTCTTC.

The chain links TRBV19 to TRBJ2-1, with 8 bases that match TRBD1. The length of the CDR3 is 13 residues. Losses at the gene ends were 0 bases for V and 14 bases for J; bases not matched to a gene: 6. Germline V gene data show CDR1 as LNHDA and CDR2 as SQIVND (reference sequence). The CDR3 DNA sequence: TGTGCCAGTAGTATAGACGGACAGGGATCTGAGTTCTTC. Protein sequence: CASSIDGQGSEFF.

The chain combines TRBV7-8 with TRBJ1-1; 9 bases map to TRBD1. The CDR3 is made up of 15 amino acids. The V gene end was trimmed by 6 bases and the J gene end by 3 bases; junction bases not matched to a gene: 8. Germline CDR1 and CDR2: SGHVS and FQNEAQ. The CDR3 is CASSRNRGRDTEAFF. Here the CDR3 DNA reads TGTGCCAGCAGTCGAAACAGGGGGCGGGACACTGAAGCTTTCTTT.

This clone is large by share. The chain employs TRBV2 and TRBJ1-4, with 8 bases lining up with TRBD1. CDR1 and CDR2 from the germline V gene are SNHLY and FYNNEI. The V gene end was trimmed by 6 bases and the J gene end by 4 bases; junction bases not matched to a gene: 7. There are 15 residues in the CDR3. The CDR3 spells CASRGTGEHNEKLFF. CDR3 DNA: TGTGCCAGCAGAGGGACAGGAGAACATAATGAAAAACTGTTTTTT.

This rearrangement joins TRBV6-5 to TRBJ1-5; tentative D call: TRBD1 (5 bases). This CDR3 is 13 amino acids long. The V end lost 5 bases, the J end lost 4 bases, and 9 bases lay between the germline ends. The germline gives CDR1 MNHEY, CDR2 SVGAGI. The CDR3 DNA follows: TGTGCCAGCAGTCCGACAGATAATCAGCCCCAGCATTTT. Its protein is CASSPTDNQPQHF.

Here the CDR3 reads CASSRTGELAFF. The CDR3 coding sequence is TGTGCCAGTAGTAGGACAGGGGAGTTGGCTTTCTTT. The gene calls are TRBV19 and TRBJ1-1, with 9 positions matching TRBD1. Trimming cost V 4 bases and J 11 bases; bases outside gene matches: 5. Germline V CDR1 and CDR2: LNHDA, SQIVND (reference sequence). The CDR3 sequence is 12 residues long.

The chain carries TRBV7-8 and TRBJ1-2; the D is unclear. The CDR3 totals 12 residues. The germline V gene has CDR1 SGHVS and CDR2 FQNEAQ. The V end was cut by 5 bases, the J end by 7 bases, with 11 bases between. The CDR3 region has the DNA TGTGCCAGCAGCCCCCACTCTGGTGGCTACACCTTC. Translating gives CASSPHSGGYTF.

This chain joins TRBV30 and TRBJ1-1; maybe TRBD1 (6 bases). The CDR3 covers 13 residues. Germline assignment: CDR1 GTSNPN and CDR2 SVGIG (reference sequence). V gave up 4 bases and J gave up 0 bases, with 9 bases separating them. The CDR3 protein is CAWTRGLNTEAFF. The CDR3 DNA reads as TGTGCCTGGACCAGGGGCTTGAACACTGAAGCTTTCTTT. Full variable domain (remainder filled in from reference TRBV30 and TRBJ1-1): SQTIHQWPATLVQPVGSPLSLECTVEGTSNPNLYWYRQAAGRGLQLLFYSVGIGQISSEVPQNLSASRPQDRQFILSSKKLLLSDSGFYLCAWTRGLNTEAFFGQGTRLTVV.

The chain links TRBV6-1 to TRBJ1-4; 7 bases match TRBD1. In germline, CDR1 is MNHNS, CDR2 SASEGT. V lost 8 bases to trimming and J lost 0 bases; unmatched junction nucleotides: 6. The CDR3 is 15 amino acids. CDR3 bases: TGTGCCAGCGTTAGACAGGGTACAACTAATGAAAAACTGTTTTTT. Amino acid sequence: CASVRQGTTNEKLFF.

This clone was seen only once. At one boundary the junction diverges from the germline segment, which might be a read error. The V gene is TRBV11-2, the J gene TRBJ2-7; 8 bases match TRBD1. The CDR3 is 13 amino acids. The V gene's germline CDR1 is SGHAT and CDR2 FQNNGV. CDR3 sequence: CASSLDRTGHVLF. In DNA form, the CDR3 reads TGTGCCAGCAGCTTAGATCGGACAGGGCACGTCCTTTTC. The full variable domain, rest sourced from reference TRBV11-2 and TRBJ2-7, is EAGVAQSPRYKIIEKRQSVAFWCNPISGHATLYWYQQILGQGPKLLIQFQNNGVVDDSQLPKDRFSAERLKGVDSTLKIQPAKLEDSAVYLCASSLDRTGHVLFGPGTRLTVT.

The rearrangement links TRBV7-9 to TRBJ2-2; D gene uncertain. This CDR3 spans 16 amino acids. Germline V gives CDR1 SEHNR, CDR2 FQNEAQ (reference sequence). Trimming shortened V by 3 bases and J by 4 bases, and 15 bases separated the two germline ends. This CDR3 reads CASSLFHAPLTGELFF. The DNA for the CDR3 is TGTGCCAGCAGCTTGTTTCATGCGCCGCTCACCGGGGAGCTGTTTTTT.

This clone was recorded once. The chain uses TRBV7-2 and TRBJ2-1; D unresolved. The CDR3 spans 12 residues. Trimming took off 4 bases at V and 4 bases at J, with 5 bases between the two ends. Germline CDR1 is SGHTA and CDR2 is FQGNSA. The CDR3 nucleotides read TGTGCCAGCAGCTCCGGTTACAATGAGCAGTTCTTC. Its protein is CASSSGYNEQFF.

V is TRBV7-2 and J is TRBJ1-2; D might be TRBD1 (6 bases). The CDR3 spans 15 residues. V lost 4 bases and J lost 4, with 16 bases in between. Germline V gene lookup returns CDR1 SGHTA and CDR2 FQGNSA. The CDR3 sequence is CASSSDSFTVYGYTF. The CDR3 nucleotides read TGTGCCAGCAGCTCGGACAGTTTTACCGTCTATGGCTACACCTTC.

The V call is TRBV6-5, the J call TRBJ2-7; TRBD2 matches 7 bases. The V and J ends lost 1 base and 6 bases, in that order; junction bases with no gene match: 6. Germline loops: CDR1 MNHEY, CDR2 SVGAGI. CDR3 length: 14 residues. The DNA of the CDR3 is TGTGCCAGCAGTTACTTGGCGGGGGACTCCGAGCAGTACTTC. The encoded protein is CASSYLAGDSEQYF.